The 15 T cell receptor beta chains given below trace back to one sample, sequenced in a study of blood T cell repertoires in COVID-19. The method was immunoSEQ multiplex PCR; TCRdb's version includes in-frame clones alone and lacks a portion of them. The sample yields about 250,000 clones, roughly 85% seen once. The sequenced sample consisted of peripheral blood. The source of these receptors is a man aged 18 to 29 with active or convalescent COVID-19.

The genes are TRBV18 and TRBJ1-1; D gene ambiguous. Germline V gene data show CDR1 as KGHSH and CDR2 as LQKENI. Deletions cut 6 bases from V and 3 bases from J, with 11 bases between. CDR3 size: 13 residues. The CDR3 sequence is CASSRNRDTEAFF. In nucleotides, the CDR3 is TGTGCCAGCTCCCGCAACCGGGACACTGAAGCTTTCTTT.

CDR3 region: CASSKTGRQTDTQYF. CDR3 DNA sequence: TGTGCCAGCAGCAAAACAGGCAGACAGACAGATACGCAGTATTTT. The chain combines TRBV21-1 with TRBJ2-3; the table's D call TRBD1 went unverified against the DNA. TRBV21-1 is tagged as a pseudogene. This CDR3 spans 15 amino acids.

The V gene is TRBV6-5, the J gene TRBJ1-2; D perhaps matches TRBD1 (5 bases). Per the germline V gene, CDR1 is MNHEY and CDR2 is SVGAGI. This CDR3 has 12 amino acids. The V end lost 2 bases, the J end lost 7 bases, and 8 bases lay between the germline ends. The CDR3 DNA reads TGTGCCAGCAGTTACCAGGGTGGTGGCTACACCTTC. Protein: CASSYQGGGYTF.

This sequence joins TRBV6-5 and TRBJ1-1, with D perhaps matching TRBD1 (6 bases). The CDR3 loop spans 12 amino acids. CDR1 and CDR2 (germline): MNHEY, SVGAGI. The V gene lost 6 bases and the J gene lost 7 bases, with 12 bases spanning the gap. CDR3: CASRQQGFEAFF. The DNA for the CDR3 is TGTGCCAGCAGACAACAGGGTTTTGAAGCTTTCTTT.

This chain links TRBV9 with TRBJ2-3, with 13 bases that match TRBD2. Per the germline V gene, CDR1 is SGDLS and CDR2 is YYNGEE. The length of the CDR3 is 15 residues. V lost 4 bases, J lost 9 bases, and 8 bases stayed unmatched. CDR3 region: CASSFTSGRGGTQYF. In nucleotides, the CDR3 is TGTGCCAGCAGCTTTACTAGCGGGAGGGGAGGAACGCAGTATTTT.

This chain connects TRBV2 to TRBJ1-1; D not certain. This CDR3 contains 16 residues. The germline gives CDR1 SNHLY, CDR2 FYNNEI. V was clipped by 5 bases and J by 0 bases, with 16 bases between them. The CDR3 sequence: CASSKTGSTMNTEAFF. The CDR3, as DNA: TGTGCCAGCAGTAAAACGGGGTCTACGATGAACACTGAAGCTTTCTTT.

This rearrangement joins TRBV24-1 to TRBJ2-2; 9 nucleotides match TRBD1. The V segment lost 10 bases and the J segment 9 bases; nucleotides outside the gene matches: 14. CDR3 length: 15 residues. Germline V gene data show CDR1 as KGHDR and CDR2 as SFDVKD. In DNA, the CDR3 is TGTGCCACTAGTAGTACAGGGGGCTTGAGTAGGGAGCTGTTTTTT. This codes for CATSSTGGLSRELFF.

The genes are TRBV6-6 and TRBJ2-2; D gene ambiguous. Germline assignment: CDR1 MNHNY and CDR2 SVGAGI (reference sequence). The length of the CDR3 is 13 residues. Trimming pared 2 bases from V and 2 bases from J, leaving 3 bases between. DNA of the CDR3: TGTGCCAGCAGTTACCCAAACACCGGGGAGCTGTTTTTT. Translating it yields CASSYPNTGELFF.

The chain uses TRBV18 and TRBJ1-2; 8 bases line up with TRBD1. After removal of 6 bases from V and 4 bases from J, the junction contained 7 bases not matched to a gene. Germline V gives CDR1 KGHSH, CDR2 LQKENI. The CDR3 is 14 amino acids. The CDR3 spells CASSQQGGGYGYTF. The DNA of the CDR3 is TGTGCCAGCTCCCAACAGGGGGGCGGCTATGGCTACACCTTC.

DNA for the CDR3: TGTGCCAGCAGCGCAGCAGCGGGACACTACCGGGATACGCAGTATTTT. It translates to CASSAAAGHYRDTQYF. J is TRBJ2-3 and V is TRBV9, with D possibly being TRBD2 (7 bases). CDR1 SGDLS and CDR2 YYNGEE come from the germline V gene. The length of the CDR3 is 16 residues. V gave up 3 bases and J gave up 6 bases, with 20 bases separating them.

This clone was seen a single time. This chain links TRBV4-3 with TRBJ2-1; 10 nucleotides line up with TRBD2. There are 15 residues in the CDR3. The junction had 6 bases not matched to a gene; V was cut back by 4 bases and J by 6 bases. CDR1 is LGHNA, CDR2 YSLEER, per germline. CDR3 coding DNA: TGCGCCAGCAGCCGAGCGGGGGGGCGAGGCAATGAGCAGTTCTTC. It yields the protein CASSRAGGRGNEQFF.

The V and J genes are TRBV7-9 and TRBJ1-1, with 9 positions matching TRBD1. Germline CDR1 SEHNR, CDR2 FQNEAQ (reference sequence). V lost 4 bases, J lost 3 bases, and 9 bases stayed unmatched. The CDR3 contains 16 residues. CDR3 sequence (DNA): TGTGCCAGCAGCTCAGCCCCCACAGGGGGCTACACTGAAGCTTTCTTT. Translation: CASSSAPTGGYTEAFF.

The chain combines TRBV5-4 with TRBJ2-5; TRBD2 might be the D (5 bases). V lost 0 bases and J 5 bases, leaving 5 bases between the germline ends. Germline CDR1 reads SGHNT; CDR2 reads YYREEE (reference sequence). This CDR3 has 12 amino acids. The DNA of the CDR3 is TGTGCCAGCAGCTTGGGGAGGGAGACCCAGTACTTC. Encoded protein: CASSLGRETQYF. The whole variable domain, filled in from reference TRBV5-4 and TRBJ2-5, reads ETGVTQSPTHLIKTRGQQVTLRCSSQSGHNTVSWYQQALGQGPQFIFQYYREEENGRGNFPPRFSGLQFPNYSSELNVNALELDDSALYLCASSLGRETQYFGPGTRLLVL.

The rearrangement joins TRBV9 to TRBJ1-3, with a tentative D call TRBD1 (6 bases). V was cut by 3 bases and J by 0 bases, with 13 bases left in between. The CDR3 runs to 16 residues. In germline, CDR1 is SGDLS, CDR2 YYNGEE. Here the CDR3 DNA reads TGTGCCAGCAGCGACCGGGACAAGATCTCTGGAAACACCATATATTTT. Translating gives CASSDRDKISGNTIYF.

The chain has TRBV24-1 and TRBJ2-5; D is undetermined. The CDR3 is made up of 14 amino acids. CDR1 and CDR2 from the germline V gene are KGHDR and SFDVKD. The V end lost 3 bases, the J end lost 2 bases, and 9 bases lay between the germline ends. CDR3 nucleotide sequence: TGTGCCACCAGTGATGTAGACACTCAAGAGACCCAGTACTTC. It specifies CATSDVDTQETQYF.